The table lists the clone carrying this T cell receptor beta chain with many counts. Sample time point: pre-sensitization, week 0. Treatment in this sample: therapeutic diphenylcyclopropenone sensitization with weekly scalp DPC. Extraction of total RNA was performed on unfractionated whole blood. Germline V lookup: CDR1 MNHEY, CDR2 SMNVEV (reference sequence). The CDR3 sequence is 13 residues long. The ends were cut back, 4 bases at V and 4 bases at J, with 8 bases in the middle. This sample was included in a study of human T cells and chemical hapten exposure. TCRdb re-analysed the RACE reads in MiXCR, keeping a single row per CDR3 protein. The table includes 40,000 or so distinct CDR3 sequences, approximately 10% detected once.

This chain joins TRBV27 and TRBJ1-3; D call uncertain. The sample was whole blood, taken in connection with sensitization to the hapten diphenylcyclopropenone (DPC). The origin of this receptor is a man aged 25-45 years with alopecia areata. Some clones in this sample may be carry-over from other donors' samples. The CDR3 DNA sequence: TGTGCCAGCAGTTATACGTTGGGAAACACCATATATTTT. Translating it yields CASSYTLGNTIYF.